This T cell receptor (beta chain) was identified in a study of cytomegalovirus exposure and HLA in healthy donors. The PCR contained 60 Vbeta and 13 Jbeta primers. The method was immunoSEQ multiplex PCR; TCRdb's version includes in-frame clones alone and lacks a portion of them. The table lists some 97,000 clones, 60% to 80% of them singletons. Germline CDR1 is SEHNR and CDR2 is FQNEAQ (reference sequence). Trimming stripped 0 bases from V and 8 bases from J, with 7 bases between. The CDR3 runs 12 residues. Only one count was recorded for this clone. The sequenced sample consisted of PBMCs. The receptor comes from a young woman in good health and CMV-seropositive. The rearrangement joins TRBV7-9 to TRBJ1-1; a weak D match, TRBD1 (6 bases). The CDR3 sequence: CASSLAQGEAFF. The CDR3 DNA reads as TGTGCCAGCAGCTTAGCCCAGGGGGAAGCTTTCTTT.